A selection of T cell receptor beta chains follows, all from one sample in a study of cytotoxic CD8 clonotypes in ibrutinib-treated CLL. Clones were read by immunoSEQ multiplex PCR, and TCRdb kept only the in-frame ones, dropping some. The sample records about 120,000 clones, 58% being singletons. The specimen was PBMCs, collected after 24 months of ibrutinib treatment. The receptors here all came from a human donor with chronic lymphocytic leukemia. Both conserved end residues are part of each CDR3. Fields, in order: V gene, D gene, clone size, J gene, CDR3 DNA, CDR3 protein. The D gene is left open where the match is weak. Clone size appears in some rows only: once, few, many, or a class for an expanded clone.

TRBV28,-,-,TRBJ1-2,TGTGCCAGCAGTTCCGCCCCTGGCAGGGTTAACTATGGCTACACCTTC,CASSSAPGRVNYGYTF
TRBV5-1,TRBD1,-,TRBJ1-1,TGCGCCAGCAGCTTACGAATACCTAGGACAGGGCCAAGCACTGAAGCTTTCTTT,CASSLRIPRTGPSTEAFF
TRBV5-1,TRBD2,-,TRBJ2-1,TGCGCCAGCAATCCTCTAGCGGGGGGCGACAATGAGCAGTTCTTC,CASNPLAGGDNEQFF
TRBV7-3,-,-,TRBJ1-1,TGTGCCAGCAGCTCGGGACGGGTGAACACTGAAGCTTTCTTT,CASSSGRVNTEAFF
TRBV5-4,-,-,TRBJ1-6,TGTGCCAGCAGCTTGAGACCCTATAATTCACCCCTCCACTTT,CASSLRPYNSPLHF
TRBV10-3,TRBD1,-,TRBJ1-2,TGTGCCATCAGTGCCGAAGGACAGGGAGGCTATGGCTACACCTTC,CAISAEGQGGYGYTF
TRBV7-2,TRBD1,-,TRBJ2-2,TGTGCCAGCAGCCCGACAGGGGGCGGCGCCGGGGAGCTGTTTTTT,CASSPTGGGAGELFF
TRBV30,TRBD1,-,TRBJ2-2,TGTGCCTGGGGACAGGGCACCGGGGAGCTGTTTTTT,CAWGQGTGELFF
TRBV30,-,-,TRBJ2-5,TGTGCCTGGAGTGTAATGGCGACAAGGGGCCGGGAGACCCAGTACTTC,CAWSVMATRGRETQYF
TRBV5-1,TRBD2,once,TRBJ2-5,TGCGCCAGCAGCACCGGACTAGCGGGGCAAGAGACCCAGTACTTC,CASSTGLAGQETQYF
TRBV18,TRBD1,-,TRBJ2-4,TGTGCCAGCGCCCGTCAGGGGGAAAACATTCAGTACTTC,CASARQGENIQYF
TRBV19,-,-,TRBJ1-2,TGTGCCAGTAGTATCCCGCAGGATGGCTACACCTTC,CASSIPQDGYTF
TRBV7-9,-,-,TRBJ2-3,TGTGCCAGCAGCTTAGCGCCTACCACAGATACGCAGTATTTT,CASSLAPTTDTQYF
TRBV11-3,-,-,TRBJ1-2,TGTGCCAGCAGCTTGCGGGGAACCAATGGCTACACCTTC,CASSLRGTNGYTF
TRBV7-8,TRBD1,few,TRBJ2-2,TGTGCCGGACAGAGGGGACAGAGGAACACCGGGGAGCTGTTTTTT,CAGQRGQRNTGELFF
TRBV6-1,TRBD1,-,TRBJ2-7,TGTGCCAGCAGTTCCCCAGACAGGGTAGGCTACGAGCAGTACTTC,CASSSPDRVGYEQYF
TRBV27,TRBD1,few,TRBJ1-6,TGTGCCAGCAGTTCGCAGGGGGGCCTAGGGAATTCACCCCTCCACTTT,CASSSQGGLGNSPLHF
TRBV6-1,-,-,TRBJ1-5,TGTGCCAGCAGCCCCGATGGGGTCAATCAGCCCCAGCATTTT,CASSPDGVNQPQHF
TRBV6-5,-,-,TRBJ2-7,TGTGCCAGCAGGAAAGGGAAGTACGAGCAGTACTTC,CASRKGKYEQYF
TRBV6-5,-,-,TRBJ2-7,TGTGCCAGCAGTTACTCTATCACAGGGAGCTACGAGCAGTACTTC,CASSYSITGSYEQYF
TRBV20-1,-,-,TRBJ2-3,TGCAGTGCTAGTTCAGATACGCAGTATTTT,CSASSDTQYF
TRBV7-9,-,-,TRBJ2-7,TGTGCCAGCAGCTTAAGATCGAGCTCCTACGAGCAGTACTTC,CASSLRSSSYEQYF
TRBV6-5,TRBD2,-,TRBJ2-1,TGTGCCAGCAGCCAAACTAGCGGCCGGTACAATGAGCAGTTCTTC,CASSQTSGRYNEQFF
TRBV5-1,-,few,TRBJ2-7,TGCGCCAGCAGCTTGGGTCATGGAGGGACCTACGAGCAGTACTTC,CASSLGHGGTYEQYF